The 23 T cell receptor beta chains below were found in one sample sequenced in a study of T cell responses to AZD1222 COVID-19 vaccine. Repertoires were generated with immunoSEQ multiplex PCR, while TCRdb's copy carries only in-frame clones and drops some. This sample carries some 180,000 clones, approximately 90% of them seen once, and the ten largest clones take about 3.5%. This specimen consisted of peripheral blood, obtained 28 days after the second dose of the MenACWY control vaccine. All receptors come from an adult who received the MenACWY meningococcal vaccine as a control.

J is TRBJ2-1 and V is TRBV10-1; 10 bases match TRBD1. Losses at the gene ends were 4 bases for V and 8 bases for J; bases not matched to a gene: 2. Germline loops: CDR1 WNHNN, CDR2 SYGVQD (reference sequence). CDR3 length: 13 residues. The CDR3 DNA sequence: TGCGCCAGCAGTGGACAGGGGGCCTATGAGCAGTTCTTC. It specifies CASSGQGAYEQFF.

This clone was found once. This sequence joins TRBV13 and TRBJ2-7, with 8 bases matching TRBD2. Germline values: CDR1 PRHDT, CDR2 FYEKMQ (reference sequence). The CDR3 consists of 13 residues. J gave up 7 bases and V 2 bases, and 4 bases lay outside the gene matches. CDR3 nucleotide sequence: TGTGCCAGCAGCTTACGACTAGCGTGGGAGCAGTACTTC. Amino acids: CASSLRLAWEQYF.

The chain couples TRBV27 to TRBJ2-7, with TRBD2 as a possible D gene (6 bases). The V and J ends lost 3 bases and 10 bases respectively, with 16 bases between them. Germline V lookup: CDR1 MNHEY, CDR2 SMNVEV (reference sequence). This CDR3 region has 13 residues. CDR3 region: CASSFSWGEIQYF. CDR3 sequence (DNA): TGTGCCAGCAGTTTTTCATGGGGGGAAATCCAGTACTTC.

V gene TRBV7-2 combines with J gene TRBJ2-5, with a possible D match to TRBD2 (6 bases). This CDR3 spans 15 amino acids. With 0 bases removed from V and 2 bases from J, the gap between germline ends came to 10 bases. Germline CDR1 SGHTA, CDR2 FQGNSA. The CDR3 sequence is CASSLAMAGQETQYF. In DNA, the CDR3 is TGTGCCAGCAGCTTAGCTATGGCGGGGCAAGAGACCCAGTACTTC.

This clone was seen only a few times. For the CDR3, the DNA is TGTGCCAGCAGCCCCGATGGGGGCGCCTCCTACGAGCAGTACTTC. Its protein product is CASSPDGGASYEQYF. The rearrangement joins TRBV3-1 (or the pseudogene TRBV3-2) to TRBJ2-7; tentative D call: TRBD1 (6 bases). Looked up from germline, CDR1 is LGHDT and CDR2 is YNNKEL (reference sequence). V was shortened by 4 bases and J by 0 bases, with 13 bases between the two germline ends. CDR3 length: 15 residues.

The V and J genes are TRBV7-2 and TRBJ2-6; D is unclear. Trimming stripped 3 bases from V and 4 bases from J, with 13 bases between. The CDR3 is 16 residues long. Per the germline V gene, CDR1 is SGHTA and CDR2 is FQGNSA. Here the CDR3 reads CASSLLATHGANVLTF. CDR3 nucleotide sequence: TGTGCCAGCAGCTTGCTCGCGACACACGGGGCCAACGTCCTGACTTTC.

V usage is TRBV9 and J usage is TRBJ1-1, with D uncertain. With 4 bases removed from V and 9 bases from J, the gap between germline ends came to 13 bases. The CDR3 has 12 amino acids. Germline V CDR1 and CDR2: SGDLS, YYNGEE. CDR3 bases: TGTGCCAGCAGCCCGTTCGGTGGACAAGCTTTCTTT. Residues: CASSPFGGQAFF.

The chain combines TRBV5-1 with TRBJ1-5; no reliable D call. The CDR3 length is 13 residues. Germline CDR1 reads SGHRS; CDR2 reads YFSETQ. V lost 0 bases, J lost 5 bases, and 6 bases lay in between. The CDR3: CASSLEWDQPQHF. In nucleotides, the CDR3 is TGCGCCAGCAGCTTGGAGTGGGATCAGCCCCAGCATTTT.

This clone has only a few counts. The CDR3 protein is CASSTGLAGATGELFF. In DNA form, the CDR3 reads TGTGCCAGTAGCACAGGACTAGCGGGGGCCACCGGGGAGCTGTTTTTT. V and J are TRBV19 and TRBJ2-2, with 13 bases that match TRBD2. The germline V gene encodes CDR1 LNHDA and CDR2 SQIVND (reference sequence). Trimming removed 6 bases from V and 4 bases from J; junction bases left unmatched: 5. The CDR3 contains 16 residues.

The rearrangement joins TRBV29-1 to TRBJ2-7; D is possibly TRBD1 (6 bases). Germline V CDR1 and CDR2: SQVTM, ANQGSEA. This CDR3 has 12 amino acids. The V end was cut by 6 bases, the J end by 4 bases, with 13 bases between. This CDR3 is CSVGQLGYEQYF. The DNA of the CDR3 is TGCAGCGTAGGACAGCTTGGATACGAGCAGTACTTC.

This chain uses TRBV19 with TRBJ2-1; D might be TRBD1 or TRBD2, each matching 6 bases. The CDR3 loop spans 11 amino acids. CDR1 LNHDA and CDR2 SQIVND come from the germline V gene (reference sequence). Here the CDR3 reads CGSGSRGEQFF. The CDR3 DNA reads TGTGGAAGCGGGTCCAGGGGTGAGCAGTTCTTC. Full variable domain (rest looked up from reference TRBV19 and TRBJ2-1): DGGITQSPKYLFRKEGQNVTLSCEQNLNHDAMYWYRQDPGQGLRLIYYSQIVNDFQKGDIAEGYSVSREKKESFPLTVTSAQKNPTAFYLCGSGSRGEQFFGPGTRLTVL.

The chain couples TRBV5-1 to TRBJ1-6; D is ambiguous. Between the trimmed V and J ends, which lost 4 bases and 7 bases, there was a span of 15 bases. The CDR3 has 15 amino acids. Germline V gives CDR1 SGHRS, CDR2 YFSETQ. This chain's CDR3 is CASSIGPPKNSPLHF. The CDR3 coding sequence is TGCGCCAGCAGCATCGGGCCTCCGAAGAATTCACCCCTCCACTTT.

The J gene is TRBJ2-7, the V gene TRBV7-9; no clear D gene. The CDR3 loop spans 14 amino acids. Trimming took off 1 base at V and 4 bases at J, with 11 bases between the two ends. Germline V gene data show CDR1 as SEHNR and CDR2 as FQNEAQ (reference sequence). CDR3 nucleotide sequence: TGTGCCAGCAGCTTAGAAACGGTCAGTTACGAGCAGTACTTC. Amino acids: CASSLETVSYEQYF.

This chain links TRBV6-1 with TRBJ2-7; perhaps TRBD1 as D (6 bases). This CDR3 has 15 amino acids. Per the germline V gene, CDR1 is MNHNS and CDR2 is SASEGT. With 2 bases removed from V and 9 bases from J, the gap between germline ends came to 20 bases. The DNA of the CDR3 is TGTGCCAGCAGTGAACTCGGGACATCCTCTCTTGGGCAGTACTTC. It specifies CASSELGTSSLGQYF.

The V gene is TRBV5-1, the J gene TRBJ2-3, with a weak D call TRBD2 (6 bases). Germline assignment: CDR1 SGHRS and CDR2 YFSETQ. With 5 bases removed from V and 0 bases from J, the gap between germline ends came to 16 bases. The CDR3 length is 16 residues. In DNA, the CDR3 is TGCGCCAGCAGAGAATTTGGAGGAGGGAGCACAGATACGCAGTATTTT. Translating it yields CASREFGGGSTDTQYF.

The chain links TRBV12-5 to TRBJ2-1; TRBD2 agrees at 10 bases. This CDR3 is 16 amino acids long. Germline CDR1 and CDR2: LGHNT and FRNRAP. The ends lost 5 bases at V and 8 bases at J; junction bases unmatched: 12. CDR3 region: CASGGPRAGGFDEQFF. CDR3 coding DNA: TGTGCTAGTGGTGGGCCGCGAGCGGGAGGGTTCGATGAGCAGTTCTTC. The variable domain in full, with the rest retrieved from reference TRBV12-5 and TRBJ2-1, is DARVTQTPRHKVTEMGQEVTMRCQPILGHNTVFWYRQTMMQGLELLAYFRNRAPLDDSGMPKDRFSAEMPDATLATLKIQPSEPRDSAVYFCASGGPRAGGFDEQFFGPGTRLTVL.

The chain carries TRBV7-2 and TRBJ1-1; D is unresolved. The CDR3 sequence is 14 residues long. V was shortened by 1 base and J by 2 bases, with 8 bases between the two germline ends. The germline V gene encodes CDR1 SGHTA and CDR2 FQGNSA. This CDR3 reads CASSLGVTNTEAFF. The CDR3 DNA reads as TGTGCCAGCAGCTTAGGGGTCACCAACACTGAAGCTTTCTTT.

The rearrangement links TRBV9 to TRBJ2-1, with D unresolved. The V end lost 4 bases, the J end lost 7 bases, and 6 bases lay between the germline ends. CDR3 size: 11 residues. The germline V gene has CDR1 SGDLS and CDR2 YYNGEE. The CDR3 DNA is TGTGCCAGCAGCCGCGATAATGAGCAGTTCTTC. Residues: CASSRDNEQFF.

The J gene is TRBJ2-3, the V gene TRBV2; D unresolved. V was pared by 1 base and J by 1 base, with 6 bases between. The CDR3 has 14 amino acids. Germline V gives CDR1 SNHLY, CDR2 FYNNEI. The CDR3 spells CASSEGAGTDTQYF. DNA for the CDR3: TGTGCCAGCAGTGAAGGGGCCGGCACAGATACGCAGTATTTT.

The chain couples TRBV19 to TRBJ2-1; 13 nucleotides line up with TRBD2. The germline CDR1 and CDR2 sequences are LNHDA and SQIVND (reference sequence). The CDR3 runs to 15 residues. The ends lost 2 bases at V and 8 bases at J; junction bases unmatched: 3. The CDR3 DNA reads TGTGCCAGTAGTATATCACTAGCGGGAGGGGATGAGCAGTTCTTC. The encoded protein is CASSISLAGGDEQFF.

This clone was observed a single time. This sequence joins TRBV5-8 and TRBJ1-2; tentatively, D is TRBD1 (6 bases). Germline V gene data show CDR1 as SGHTS and CDR2 as YDEGEE. The CDR3 has 15 amino acids. V was clipped by 4 bases and J by 8 bases, with 21 bases between them. The CDR3 loop is CASSPGVRGAWGYTF. CDR3 DNA sequence: TGTGCCAGCAGCCCCGGGGTCAGGGGAGCTTGGGGCTACACCTTC.

The chain joins TRBV25-1 to TRBJ2-2; D is unresolved. Per germline, CDR1 MGHDK and CDR2 SYGVNS. V was cut by 6 bases and J by 3 bases, with 5 bases left in between. This CDR3 contains 12 residues. The CDR3 DNA follows: TGTGCCAGCAGGGGGTACACCGGGGAGCTGTTTTTT. Translated: CASRGYTGELFF.

The chain carries TRBV18 and TRBJ2-3, with 8 bases aligning to TRBD1. The CDR3 extends over 14 amino acids. CDR1 is KGHSH and CDR2 is LQKENI in the germline V gene. V was clipped by 3 bases and J by 1 base; unmatched bases: 0. The CDR3 spells CASSPTGGTDTQYF. The CDR3 DNA is TGTGCCAGCTCACCGACAGGGGGCACAGATACGCAGTATTTT. Complete variable domain (other parts from reference TRBV18 and TRBJ2-3): NAGVMQNPRHLVRRRGQEARLRCSPMKGHSHVYWYRQLPEEGLKFMVYLQKENIIDESGMPKERFSAEFPKEGPSILRIQQVVRGDSAAYFCASSPTGGTDTQYFGPGTRLTVL.